These T cell receptor beta chains were read from a single sample in a study of blood T cell repertoires in COVID-19. Data came from immunoSEQ multiplex PCR; TCRdb stores just in-frame clones and leaves some out. The sample shows around 250,000 clones, about four fifths of them seen only once. Sequencing was performed on peripheral blood. Every receptor here comes from a man aged 25-45 years who had recovered from COVID-19. CDR3s include the opening cysteine and the closing phenylalanine or tryptophan. A D gene is named only where the DNA matches it firmly. The size entry is marked missing in some rows and otherwise reads once, few, many or a size class.

V: TRBV19; D: .; size: .; J: TRBJ2-6; DNA: TGTGCCAGTAGTATTCAAGCCAGGGTCTCCGGGGCCAACGTCCTGACTTTC; CDR3: CASSIQARVSGANVLTF
V: TRBV6-6; D: .; size: .; J: TRBJ2-1; DNA: TGTGCCAGCAGTCGCAGCATTCAGGGACTCTCCTACAATGAGCAGTTCTTC; CDR3: CASSRSIQGLSYNEQFF
V: TRBV5-1; D: .; size: .; J: TRBJ1-1; DNA: TGCGCCAGCAGCTTTTCGGGTAAATCTGAAGCTTTCTTT; CDR3: CASSFSGKSEAFF
V: TRBV5-8; D: .; size: .; J: TRBJ2-6; DNA: TGTGCCAGCAGCTTGGCTGTGAGGCCCTCTGGGGCCAACGTCCTGACTTTC; CDR3: CASSLAVRPSGANVLTF
V: TRBV29-1; D: .; size: .; J: TRBJ1-2; DNA: .; CDR3: CSVEDLAAVAVGTF
V: TRBV27; D: TRBD2; size: .; J: TRBJ2-2; DNA: TGTGCCAGCACCTCCCCTCGGCGGGGGGCCGGGGAGCTGTTTTTT; CDR3: CASTSPRRGAGELFF
V: TRBV7-2; D: .; size: .; J: TRBJ2-2; DNA: TGTGCCAGCAGCACCCGGGACATGGGCACCGGGGAGCTGTTTTTT; CDR3: CASSTRDMGTGELFF
V: TRBV5-6; D: .; size: .; J: TRBJ1-2; DNA: TGTGCCAGCAGCAGAGGAGGGCCTGGCTACACCTTC; CDR3: CASSRGGPGYTF
V: TRBV5-5; D: TRBD1; size: .; J: TRBJ2-1; DNA: TGTGCCAGCACAACGGACAGGGTTTGGACTAATGAGCAGTTCTTC; CDR3: CASTTDRVWTNEQFF
V: TRBV3-1/TRBV3-2; D: .; size: .; J: TRBJ2-7; DNA: TGTGCCAGCAGCCAAGATCTGGCAAACGAGCAGTACTTC; CDR3: CASSQDLANEQYF
V: TRBV5-1; D: .; size: .; J: TRBJ2-4; DNA: TGCGCCAGCAGCTTGTATCAGGGCGTCGGAGCCAAAAACATTCAGTACTTC; CDR3: CASSLYQGVGAKNIQYF
V: TRBV7-9; D: .; size: few; J: TRBJ2-2; DNA: TGTGCCAGCAGCTCAGACAGTCACACCGGGGAGCTGTTTTTT; CDR3: CASSSDSHTGELFF
V: TRBV6-1; D: .; size: few; J: TRBJ2-3; DNA: TGTGCCAGCAGTGAGGAGGCACTAACGCAGTATTTT; CDR3: CASSEEALTQYF
V: TRBV10-2; D: .; size: .; J: TRBJ2-2; DNA: TGCGCCAGCAGTGATTGGGGGCCGAGAACCGGGGAGCTGTTTTTT; CDR3: CASSDWGPRTGELFF
V: TRBV5-1; D: TRBD1; size: .; J: TRBJ1-2; DNA: TGCGCCAGCAGCCCAGGGGGTGGCTACACCTTC; CDR3: CASSPGGGYTF
V: TRBV5-4; D: TRBD2; size: .; J: TRBJ2-5; DNA: TGTGCCAGCAGCACGGGACTAGCGGGGGGGCAAGAGACCCAGTACTTC; CDR3: CASSTGLAGGQETQYF
V: TRBV6-5; D: TRBD1; size: .; J: TRBJ1-2; DNA: TGTGCCAGCAGTTACTCGAACCCGGGACAGGGGTATGGCTACACCTTC; CDR3: CASSYSNPGQGYGYTF
V: TRBV18; D: TRBD1; size: .; J: TRBJ1-1; DNA: TGTGCCAGCTCACCAGACAGGGAAATCCCTGAAGCTTTCTTT; CDR3: CASSPDREIPEAFF
V: TRBV4-1; D: .; size: .; J: TRBJ2-1; DNA: TGCGCCAGCAGCCAAGCTATCGTCGATGAGCAGTTCTTC; CDR3: CASSQAIVDEQFF
V: TRBV27; D: .; size: .; J: TRBJ1-6; DNA: TGTGCCAGCAGTTCCACCATAAAGGGGGGGTGGTCACCCCTCCACTTT; CDR3: CASSSTIKGGWSPLHF
V: TRBV12-3/TRBV12-4; D: .; size: .; J: TRBJ1-5; DNA: TGTGCCAGCAGATCAGATCAGTACCAGCCCCAGCATTTT; CDR3: CASRSDQYQPQHF
V: TRBV2; D: .; size: .; J: TRBJ1-1; DNA: TGTGCCAGCAAAAGATCGGGGGTGAACACTGAAGCTTTCTTT; CDR3: CASKRSGVNTEAFF
V: TRBV5-6; D: TRBD2; size: .; J: TRBJ2-3; DNA: TGTGCCAGCAGCTTGTTACGGGGCGGGGGAAGAACAGATACGCAGTATTTT; CDR3: CASSLLRGGGRTDTQYF
V: TRBV12-5; D: .; size: .; J: TRBJ1-5; DNA: TGTGCTAGTGGTTTGGTCATTTCGGGGGGCCCTAGCAATCAGCCCCAGCATTTT; CDR3: CASGLVISGGPSNQPQHF
V: TRBV7-9; D: TRBD2; size: .; J: TRBJ2-5; DNA: TGTGCCAGCAGCTTAGGGGTAGCGGGGCCCCAAGAGACCCAGTACTTC; CDR3: CASSLGVAGPQETQYF
V: TRBV2; D: TRBD1; size: .; J: TRBJ1-2; DNA: TGTGCCAGCAGTGACAGGGGGCAGTGGGGCTACACCTTC; CDR3: CASSDRGQWGYTF
V: TRBV5-4; D: .; size: few; J: TRBJ2-7; DNA: TGTGCCAGCAGCCAAGACAAGGGGGTCTCCTACGAGCAGTACTTC; CDR3: CASSQDKGVSYEQYF
V: TRBV5-8; D: TRBD1; size: .; J: TRBJ1-2; DNA: TGTGCCAGCAGCTTGGCCAGGGGGAACTATGGCTACACCTTC; CDR3: CASSLARGNYGYTF
V: TRBV6-5; D: .; size: once; J: TRBJ2-1; DNA: TGTGCCAGCACCACCGGGACTGCAATTCTGGATGAGCAGTTCTTC; CDR3: CASTTGTAILDEQFF
V: TRBV21-1; D: .; size: .; J: TRBJ2-7; DNA: TGTGCCAGCAGGTCGCCGCGAGGGAGAAACTCCTACGAGCAGTACTTC; CDR3: CASRSPRGRNSYEQYF
V: TRBV7-9; D: .; size: .; J: TRBJ2-4; DNA: TGTGCCAGCAGCTCACCCCCGGGAAATATAGCCAAAAACATTCAGTACTTC; CDR3: CASSSPPGNIAKNIQYF
V: TRBV13; D: TRBD2; size: .; J: TRBJ2-3; DNA: TGTGCCAGCAGCTTAGGACTAGCGGGGGGGCCCACAGATACGCAGTATTTT; CDR3: CASSLGLAGGPTDTQYF
V: TRBV18; D: .; size: .; J: TRBJ1-3; DNA: TGTGCCAGCTCACAGGGGCCGCAGATTACGAGAAACACCATATATTTT; CDR3: CASSQGPQITRNTIYF
V: TRBV10-3; D: .; size: few; J: TRBJ1-1; DNA: TGTGCCATCAGTGAGTCGTATAGGGGCATGAACACTGAAGCTTTCTTT; CDR3: CAISESYRGMNTEAFF
V: TRBV12-5; D: TRBD1; size: .; J: TRBJ2-7; DNA: TGTGCTAGTGGTTTGGTCACAGGGGGCGAGCAGTACTTC; CDR3: CASGLVTGGEQYF
V: TRBV10-3; D: TRBD2; size: .; J: TRBJ2-1; DNA: TGTGCCATCAGCCTCCGGGGGGTAGCGGGGGCCCCACCCCTCAATGAGCAGTTCTTC; CDR3: CAISLRGVAGAPPLNEQFF
V: TRBV28; D: .; size: .; J: TRBJ2-3; DNA: TGTGCCAGCACCTCAGGGGTAGATACGCAGTATTTT; CDR3: CASTSGVDTQYF
V: TRBV9; D: .; size: .; J: TRBJ1-3; DNA: TGTGCCAGCAGCGGCCCTGGGGGGGGAAACACCATATATTTT; CDR3: CASSGPGGGNTIYF
V: TRBV2; D: .; size: .; J: TRBJ2-3; DNA: TGTGCCAGCACCTTCAGGGGGGGCACAGATACGCAGTATTTT; CDR3: CASTFRGGTDTQYF
V: TRBV7-9; D: TRBD1; size: .; J: TRBJ1-2; DNA: TGTGCCAGCAGCCGGGACAGGGCTGGCTACACCTTC; CDR3: CASSRDRAGYTF
V: TRBV5-4; D: TRBD2; size: .; J: TRBJ2-5; DNA: TGTGCCAGCAGGCTAGATAGCGGGGTAGGGGCCCAGTACTTC; CDR3: CASRLDSGVGAQYF
V: TRBV6-5; D: .; size: .; J: TRBJ1-2; DNA: TGTGCCAGCAGTTATGACAGGAACGATGGCTACACCTTC; CDR3: CASSYDRNDGYTF
V: TRBV6-6; D: TRBD2; size: few; J: TRBJ2-1; DNA: TGTGCCAGCAGCCCTAGCGGGGGGTTCGACAATGAGCAGTTCTTC; CDR3: CASSPSGGFDNEQFF
V: TRBV5-1; D: TRBD1; size: .; J: TRBJ2-2; DNA: TGCGCCAGCAGCCTAGACAGGGCCAACACCGGGGAGCTGTTTTTT; CDR3: CASSLDRANTGELFF
V: TRBV4-1; D: .; size: once; J: TRBJ2-7; DNA: TGCGCCAGCAGCCAAGATCCCGGCGGCCACTCCTACGAGCAGTACTTC; CDR3: CASSQDPGGHSYEQYF
V: TRBV18; D: TRBD1; size: .; J: TRBJ2-2; DNA: TGTGCCAGCTCACCACCGAACAGGGGGAACACCGGGGAGCTGTTTTTT; CDR3: CASSPPNRGNTGELFF
V: TRBV6-5; D: .; size: .; J: TRBJ2-5; DNA: TGTGCCAGCAGCCCGGGTTCGGTCCAAGAGACCCAGTACTTC; CDR3: CASSPGSVQETQYF
V: TRBV19; D: TRBD1; size: .; J: TRBJ2-3; DNA: TGTGCCAGTAGCCAGGGACAGGGGGCGATAGATACGCAGTATTTT; CDR3: CASSQGQGAIDTQYF
V: TRBV7-9; D: TRBD1; size: .; J: TRBJ1-3; DNA: TGTGCCAGCATTGGACAGGGAAGGGGACACACCATATATTTT; CDR3: CASIGQGRGHTIYF
V: TRBV7-2; D: .; size: .; J: TRBJ1-1; DNA: TGTGCCAGCAGCGCGAGGGGGTCGGGCACTGAAGCTTTCTTT; CDR3: CASSARGSGTEAFF
V: TRBV5-1; D: TRBD1; size: .; J: TRBJ2-7; DNA: TGCGCCAGCAACGAGGGAAACAGGGGGATCTACGAGCAGTACTTC; CDR3: CASNEGNRGIYEQYF
V: TRBV3-1/TRBV3-2; D: .; size: once; J: TRBJ1-4; DNA: TGTGCCAGCAGCCAAGTAGGCATGGGCGAAAAACTGTTTTTT; CDR3: CASSQVGMGEKLFF
V: TRBV7-2; D: TRBD1; size: .; J: TRBJ1-6; DNA: TGTGCCAGCAGCCTAGGACAGGCCTCTTCACCCCTCCACTTT; CDR3: CASSLGQASSPLHF
V: TRBV5-1; D: TRBD1; size: once; J: TRBJ1-5; DNA: TGCGCCAGCAGCTTGGGGACAGGGGGGAATCAGCCCCAGCATTTT; CDR3: CASSLGTGGNQPQHF
V: TRBV5-1; D: .; size: .; J: TRBJ1-6; DNA: TGCGCCAGCAGCGTGGGAGACTATAATTCACCCCTCCACTTT; CDR3: CASSVGDYNSPLHF
V: TRBV2; D: .; size: .; J: TRBJ2-7; DNA: TGTGCCAGCAATAGACCAGGGGAGTCCTACGAGCAGTACTTC; CDR3: CASNRPGESYEQYF
V: TRBV3-1/TRBV3-2; D: TRBD1; size: .; J: TRBJ1-6; DNA: TGTGCCAGCAGCCAAGGAACCGGGACAGGGGTCCACTTT; CDR3: CASSQGTGTGVHF
V: TRBV28; D: TRBD1; size: once; J: TRBJ1-1; DNA: TGTGCCAGCAGACCCTGGGGACAGGGAACGACCACTGAAGCTTTCTTT; CDR3: CASRPWGQGTTTEAFF
V: TRBV5-1; D: TRBD2; size: .; J: TRBJ2-3; DNA: TGCGCCAGCAGCTGGGGGGAGGGTCGGTCAGATACGCAGTATTTT; CDR3: CASSWGEGRSDTQYF
V: TRBV11-2; D: .; size: .; J: TRBJ2-3; DNA: TGTGCCAGCAGCAACCCCCCGGGGGGCCCGCAGTATTTT; CDR3: CASSNPPGGPQYF